This T cell receptor beta chain was sequenced for a study of technical replicates of blood from a few donors. Assay used: immunoSEQ multiplex PCR; TCRdb lists only in-frame clones, some missing. The table includes roughly 65,000 clones, 75% to 90% detected once. The CDR3 sequence is 13 residues long. Germline V gene sequence: CDR1 SEHNR, CDR2 FQNEAQ (reference sequence). V dropped 7 bases and J dropped 2 bases, with 11 bases sitting between them. This chain joins TRBV7-9 and TRBJ2-5, with unresolved D. Sequencing was carried out using PBMCs. This clonotype originated in a human donor in good health. Some clones in this sample may be carry-over from other donors' samples. The chain's CDR3 is CASNPSLQETQYF. CDR3 DNA: TGTGCCAGCAACCCGAGCCTACAAGAGACCCAGTACTTC.